These 8 T cell receptor beta chains were all obtained from the same sample, sequenced in a study of blood T cell repertoires in COVID-19 (dated by TCRdb to about 2020). Library creation used the immunoSEQ multiplex PCR assay. As stored in TCRdb, this immuneACCESS dataset retains in-frame rearrangements with V and J assigned. A fraction of the clones does not appear; measured against another copy, unresolved V genes explain less than half of the discrepancy, and the remainder lacks a known reason. This sample lists about 270,000 clones; 86% were detected once. The leading ten clones occupy 8.5% to 9% of the sample. What was sequenced was peripheral blood. The receptors were gathered from a man aged 40-49 years with active or convalescent COVID-19.

This clone appeared once. CDR3 DNA: TGTGCCAGCAGAAGACAGGGATGGGCTGAAGCTTTCTTT. As protein: CASRRQGWAEAFF. The chain uses TRBV12-3 or TRBV12-4 and TRBJ1-1; TRBD1 agrees at 7 bases. The ends lost 6 bases at V and 6 bases at J; junction bases unmatched: 7. This CDR3 region has 13 residues.

This chain connects TRBV6-1 to TRBJ2-3; 8 nucleotides line up with TRBD2. V lost 1 base and J lost 3; bases outside the gene matches: 6. This CDR3 comprises 16 residues. The germline CDR1 and CDR2 sequences are MNHNS and SASEGT. Here the CDR3 reads CASSEGIGGATDTQYF. DNA of the CDR3: TGTGCCAGCAGTGAAGGGATCGGGGGGGCAACAGATACGCAGTATTTT.

This clone was observed many times. The chain is built from TRBV19 and TRBJ2-1; 11 nucleotides align to TRBD2. V shed 5 bases, J shed 9 bases, and the junction held 9 bases outside the gene matches. This CDR3 is 15 amino acids long. Germline loops: CDR1 LNHDA, CDR2 SQIVND (reference sequence). CDR3 DNA sequence: TGTGCCAGTAGTGCGATAGCGGGAGGGCCATCTGAGCAGTTCTTC. This translates into CASSAIAGGPSEQFF.

A single count supports this clone. J is TRBJ2-1 and V is TRBV7-6; TRBD2 matches at 10 bases. J gave up 7 bases and V 8 bases, and 11 bases lay outside the gene matches. The CDR3 runs 15 residues. Looked up from germline, CDR1 is SGHVS and CDR2 is FNYEAQ. The CDR3 protein is CASQRGGWGSNEQFF. The CDR3 DNA is TGTGCCAGCCAGCGGGGGGGTTGGGGGTCTAATGAGCAGTTCTTC.

This chain links TRBV2 with TRBJ1-5; D is undetermined. The CDR3 spans 17 residues. V was shortened by 3 bases and J by 0 bases, with 15 bases between the two germline ends. The germline V gene encodes CDR1 SNHLY and CDR2 FYNNEI. The CDR3 loop is CASSDQARRVSNQPQHF. The CDR3 region has the DNA TGTGCCAGCAGTGACCAAGCGAGGCGGGTTAGCAATCAGCCCCAGCATTTT.

This chain joins TRBV27 and TRBJ1-5; 7 bases match TRBD1. The germline CDR1 and CDR2 sequences are MNHEY and SMNVEV (reference sequence). The ends lost 8 bases at V and 3 bases at J; junction bases unmatched: 7. The CDR3 loop spans 14 amino acids. The CDR3 spells CASRPGGYNQPQHF. The CDR3 region has the DNA TGTGCCAGCCGACCAGGGGGATACAATCAGCCCCAGCATTTT.

CDR3 amino acids: CARGGGYEQYF. The CDR3 DNA reads TGTGCCCGCGGGGGGGGGTACGAGCAGTACTTC. The rearrangement links TRBV3-1 (or the pseudogene TRBV3-2) to TRBJ2-7; TRBD2 agrees at 9 bases. V dropped 11 bases and J dropped 4; count of bases not matched to a gene: 3. The CDR3 totals 11 residues. From germline, CDR1 is LGHDT and CDR2 YNNKEL (reference sequence).

This clone came up a few times. The chain has TRBV14 and TRBJ1-6; D gene unclear. This CDR3 has 18 residues. The V end lost 3 bases, the J end lost 0 bases, and 15 bases lay between the germline ends. CDR1 is SGHDN, CDR2 FVKESK, per germline. The CDR3 loop reads CASSQEGTADSYNSPLHF. In DNA, the CDR3 is TGTGCCAGCAGCCAGGAGGGCACTGCAGACTCCTATAATTCACCCCTCCACTTT.